The rows below give T cell receptor beta chains drawn from one sample of a study of beta chain features in type 1 diabetes. The protocol was immunoSEQ multiplex PCR, while the TCRdb copy is restricted to in-frame clones and leaves out a portion. In the table there are tens of thousands of clones, roughly 39% of which are singletons. Sequenced: Tregs from blood. The origin of the receptors is a man between 25 and 39 years old with type 1 diabetes. CDR3s include the opening cysteine and the closing phenylalanine or tryptophan. A D gene is named only where the DNA matches it firmly. Clone sizes are given selectively: once, few, many, or a class where the clone is expanded.

len,abundance,d_gene,v_gene,j_gene,CDR3nt,CDR3aa
14,NA,TRBD2,TRBV19,TRBJ2-2,TGTGCCAGTAGTCGGGACTACAACACCGGGGAGCTGTTTTTT,CASSRDYNTGELFF
15,few,NA,TRBV4-1,TRBJ2-7,TGCGCCAGCAGCCCTCAACAACGGGGGTTTTACGAGCAGTACTTC,CASSPQQRGFYEQYF
17,NA,TRBD2,TRBV4-1,TRBJ2-7,TGCGCCAGCAGCCAGGCCCCCACTAGCGGGTTGAGCTACGAGCAGTACTTC,CASSQAPTSGLSYEQYF
15,NA,NA,TRBV18,TRBJ1-1,TGTGCCAGCTCACCCCTTGGGGGCCGGTTCACTGAAGCTTTCTTT,CASSPLGGRFTEAFF
15,once,NA,TRBV21-1,TRBJ1-2,TGTGCCAGCAGCAAAGGGACCGGGGAATTTGGTGGCTACACCTTC,CASSKGTGEFGGYTF
15,few,TRBD1,TRBV5-6,TRBJ2-2,TGTGCCAGCAGCTTTGCAGGGGGCCAAGCCGGGGAGCTGTTTTTT,CASSFAGGQAGELFF
13,few,NA,TRBV7-8,TRBJ2-5,TGTGCCAGCAGACTAGGCGGGGACGAGACCCAGTACTTC,CASRLGGDETQYF
15,NA,TRBD2,TRBV6-5,TRBJ2-5,TGTGCCAGCAGTTTAGCGGGAGGGGAAGGAGAGACCCAGTACTTC,CASSLAGGEGETQYF
15,few,NA,TRBV28,TRBJ2-5,TGTGCCAGCATCGGTAGGAAGCGGGCAATAGAGACCCAGTACTTC,CASIGRKRAIETQYF
15,NA,TRBD2,TRBV7-9,TRBJ2-1,TGTGCCAGCAGCCGGGAACTAGCGGCTGACAATGAGCAGTTCTTC,CASSRELAADNEQFF
15,NA,NA,TRBV28,TRBJ1-1,TGTGCCAGCAGTTTATTTGGGACTTCGAACACTGAAGCTTTCTTT,CASSLFGTSNTEAFF
16,NA,TRBD1,TRBV18,TRBJ1-5,TGTGCCAGCTCACCTCTGGGACAGGGGGTCGGACAGCCCCAGCATTTT,CASSPLGQGVGQPQHF
17,NA,TRBD2,TRBV2,TRBJ2-3,TGTGCCAGCAGTGAAATTCGCCTAGCGGGAGCGTCAGATACGCAGTATTTT,CASSEIRLAGASDTQYF
14,NA,NA,TRBV25-1,TRBJ1-4,TGTGCCAGCAGTGAACAGGAGGTAAATGAAAAACTGTTTTTT,CASSEQEVNEKLFF
14,NA,TRBD2,TRBV7-9,TRBJ2-5,TGTGCCAGCAGCTTGTCCGGGACTACGAAGACCCAGTACTTC,CASSLSGTTKTQYF
15,NA,NA,TRBV4-2,TRBJ2-1,TGTGCCAGCAGCCAAGGAATGGACTCCAACAATGAGCAGTTCTTC,CASSQGMDSNNEQFF
13,NA,TRBD1,TRBV30,TRBJ2-7,TGTGCCTGGGCCCGGGACAGGGTCAACGAGCAGTACTTC,CAWARDRVNEQYF
12,few,NA,TRBV6-5,TRBJ2-4,TGTGCCAGCAGTGAATTAGAAAACATTCAGTACTTC,CASSELENIQYF
15,NA,TRBD1,TRBV9,TRBJ2-7,TGTGCCAGCAGCCTTGGCCGACAGGGGACCTACGAGCAGTACTTC,CASSLGRQGTYEQYF
16,NA,TRBD1,TRBV11-1,TRBJ2-5,TGTGCCAGCAGCTTAGGAAGGGACAGGGTGCCGAAGACCCAGTACTTC,CASSLGRDRVPKTQYF
14,NA,NA,TRBV7-2,TRBJ1-2,TGTGCCAGCAGCTTATCCAGGGTCGACTATGGCTACACCTTC,CASSLSRVDYGYTF
19,few,NA,TRBV11-1,TRBJ2-2,TGTGCCAGCAGCCCGAGCCCCTCTAGCTCGGATTGGGACACCGGGGAGCTGTTTTTT,CASSPSPSSSDWDTGELFF
15,few,NA,TRBV11-2,TRBJ2-3,TGTGCCAGCAGCTTCACGTGGGGCGGCACAGATACGCAGTATTTT,CASSFTWGGTDTQYF
16,NA,NA,TRBV5-1,TRBJ1-1,TGCGCCAGCAGCTTAGATTACAAGGAGATGAACACTGAAGCTTTCTTT,CASSLDYKEMNTEAFF
13,NA,NA,TRBV28,TRBJ2-5,TGTGCCAGCAGTTTCCAGGGATCGGAGACCCAGTACTTC,CASSFQGSETQYF
14,few,TRBD1,TRBV6-5,TRBJ2-7,TGTGCCAGCAGCCCGGGACAGGTTGCCTACGAGCAGTACTTC,CASSPGQVAYEQYF
15,NA,NA,TRBV7-2,TRBJ2-2,TGTGCCAGCAGCATCGGACTAAGTGCTTCCGGGGAGCTGTTTTTT,CASSIGLSASGELFF
12,NA,NA,TRBV29-1,TRBJ2-2,TGCAGCGTTAGCAGGGACACCGGGGAGCTGTTTTTT,CSVSRDTGELFF
16,once,TRBD1,TRBV28,TRBJ1-5,TGTGCCAGCAGATATTTTGGACAGGGTATCAATCAGCCCCAGCATTTT,CASRYFGQGINQPQHF
13,NA,TRBD2,TRBV5-4,TRBJ2-1,TGTGCCAGCAGCTTCCTAGCGGGAGAGGAGCAGTTCTTC,CASSFLAGEEQFF
15,NA,TRBD2,TRBV18,TRBJ2-7,TGTGCCAGCTCACCGACTAGCGGGGTAGCCTACGAGCAGTACTTC,CASSPTSGVAYEQYF
12,NA,NA,TRBV18,TRBJ2-1,TGTGCCAGCGTCCGGGAGAGGGATGAGCAGTTCTTC,CASVRERDEQFF
14,few,NA,TRBV30,TRBJ1-5,TGTGCCTGGAGCCAAGGAGGGCTAGATCAGCCCCAGCATTTT,CAWSQGGLDQPQHF
13,few,TRBD1,TRBV29-1,TRBJ1-2,TGCAGCGTTCAAGGACAGGGGCTTGCCGGCTACACCTTC,CSVQGQGLAGYTF
16,few,TRBD1,TRBV6-5,TRBJ1-1,TGTGCCAGCAGTTACTCGAACAGGGGAGGCAACACTGAAGCTTTCTTT,CASSYSNRGGNTEAFF
14,NA,NA,TRBV5-1,TRBJ2-7,TGCGCCAGCAGCTTGGCCTCTAGCTCCTACGAGCAGTACTTC,CASSLASSSYEQYF
13,NA,NA,TRBV2,TRBJ1-5,TGTGCCAGCAGTAATGGGGGAGGGAAGCCCCAGCATTTT,CASSNGGGKPQHF